These 22 T cell receptor beta chains were all obtained from the same sample, sequenced in a study of blood T cell repertoires in COVID-19. Using immunoSEQ multiplex PCR, the repertoire was profiled, and TCRdb retains in-frame clones only, with some absent. The sample contains about 260,000 clones, approximately 86% of which appear only once. Source material: peripheral blood. The receptors shown here come from a woman in her fifties or sixties with COVID-19, enrolled during active disease.

This sequence joins TRBV9 and TRBJ2-1, with no clear D. The ends were cut back, 4 bases at V and 6 bases at J, with 11 bases in the middle. Per the germline V gene, CDR1 is SGDLS and CDR2 is YYNGEE. The CDR3 contains 13 residues. As DNA, the CDR3 is TGTGCCAGCAGCCCCGAGGCCCTCAATGAGCAGTTCTTC. It is translated as CASSPEALNEQFF.

With regard to this clone: The identical CDR3 is also encoded by other nucleotide sequences in the sample. The rearrangement uses TRBV27 and TRBJ2-1; 11 positions agree with TRBD2. The CDR3 spans 15 residues. V was clipped by 5 bases and J by 7 bases; unmatched bases: 7. Looked up from germline, CDR1 is MNHEY and CDR2 is SMNVEV (reference sequence). The CDR3 sequence is CASSLLAGVGNEQFF. The CDR3 nucleotides are TGTGCCAGCAGTCTACTAGCGGGAGTAGGGAATGAGCAGTTCTTC.

The chain combines TRBV7-9 with TRBJ1-1; D ambiguous. Germline V gene lookup returns CDR1 SEHNR and CDR2 FQNEAQ (reference sequence). The CDR3 extends over 11 amino acids. Trimming pared 5 bases from V and 12 bases from J, leaving 13 bases between. CDR3 sequence: CASSPLTGTFF. CDR3 bases: TGTGCCAGCAGCCCCCTAACGGGAACTTTCTTT.

V usage is TRBV19 and J usage is TRBJ2-3, with D tentatively TRBD1 (6 bases). The V and J ends lost 5 bases and 0 bases respectively, with 9 bases between them. This CDR3 comprises 14 residues. CDR1 LNHDA and CDR2 SQIVND come from the germline V gene (reference sequence). CDR3 bases: TGTGCCAGTAGTGTCAGGGGAAGCACAGATACGCAGTATTTT. Translated, it gives CASSVRGSTDTQYF. Using reference TRBV19 and TRBJ2-3 for the parts outside the CDR3, the full variable domain is DGGITQSPKYLFRKEGQNVTLSCEQNLNHDAMYWYRQDPGQGLRLIYYSQIVNDFQKGDIAEGYSVSREKKESFPLTVTSAQKNPTAFYLCASSVRGSTDTQYFGPGTRLTVL.

This chain joins TRBV4-2 and TRBJ1-2, with D perhaps matching TRBD1 (6 bases). The V end was cut by 3 bases, the J end by 2 bases, with 13 bases between. The CDR3 loop spans 15 amino acids. Germline CDR1 is LGHNA and CDR2 is YNFKEQ. DNA for the CDR3: TGTGCCAGCAGCCACGGGACACAAAGCAACTATGGCTACACCTTC. It yields the protein CASSHGTQSNYGYTF.

The chain couples TRBV28 to TRBJ2-7; perhaps TRBD2 as D (5 bases). CDR1 and CDR2 (germline): MDHEN, SYDVKM. V dropped 3 bases and J dropped 9 bases, with 27 bases sitting between them. CDR3 length equals 17 residues. For the CDR3, the DNA is TGTGCCAGCAGTTTCGTCAGCGGCCTACCCCTCCAAGGTGGGCAGTACTTC. Its translation is CASSFVSGLPLQGGQYF.

The CDR3 here is CAWGGRAGEQYF. The CDR3 bases are TGTGCCTGGGGCGGGAGGGCCGGGGAGCAGTACTTC. The chain joins TRBV30 to TRBJ2-7; 9 bases align to TRBD2. There are 12 residues in the CDR3. J gave up 7 bases and V 5 bases, and 6 bases lay outside the gene matches. Germline V gene sequence: CDR1 GTSNPN, CDR2 SVGIG (reference sequence).

The chain couples TRBV30 to TRBJ2-2, with D perhaps matching TRBD1 (6 bases). Germline-derived CDR1 and CDR2 are GTSNPN and SVGIG (reference sequence). With 3 bases removed from V and 5 bases from J, the gap between germline ends came to 28 bases. The CDR3 contains 19 residues. The CDR3 bases are TGTGCCTGGAGCTATCCCCTGCTAGCCTCCCGAAGGGGGACCGGGGAGCTGTTTTTT. Its translation: CAWSYPLLASRRGTGELFF. Filled out from reference TRBV30 and TRBJ2-2, the complete variable domain reads SQTIHQWPATLVQPVGSPLSLECTVEGTSNPNLYWYRQAAGRGLQLLFYSVGIGQISSEVPQNLSASRPQDRQFILSSKKLLLSDSGFYLCAWSYPLLASRRGTGELFFGEGSRLTVL.

CDR3 sequence reads: CASSRLAGSSYNEQFF. DNA of the CDR3: TGTGCCAGCAGTAGGCTAGCCGGGAGCTCCTACAATGAGCAGTTCTTC. The chain couples TRBV2 to TRBJ2-1; D is perhaps TRBD2 (6 bases). V dropped 5 bases and J dropped 0 bases, with 14 bases sitting between them. In germline, CDR1 is SNHLY, CDR2 FYNNEI. The length of the CDR3 is 16 residues.

This sequence joins TRBV30 and TRBJ1-2, with D perhaps TRBD1 (6 bases). From germline, CDR1 is GTSNPN and CDR2 SVGIG (reference sequence). V was trimmed by 3 bases and J by 10 bases, leaving 12 bases between them. This CDR3 contains 11 residues. The CDR3 bases are TGTGCCTGGAGGGCGACAGGTTCCTACACCTTC. This codes for CAWRATGSYTF.

The chain carries TRBV4-1 and TRBJ2-1; D uncertain. The V gene lost 0 bases and the J gene lost 9 bases, with 12 bases spanning the gap. This CDR3 region has 14 residues. The germline gives CDR1 MGHRA, CDR2 YSYEKL. For the CDR3, the DNA is TGCGCCAGCAGCCAAGATCGGATTCGGGTTGAGCAGTTCTTC. The encoded protein is CASSQDRIRVEQFF.

V and J are TRBV6-5 and TRBJ2-1, with TRBD2 as a possible D gene (5 bases). This CDR3 has 15 amino acids. Trimming pared 0 bases from V and 9 bases from J, leaving 15 bases between. Germline V gene sequence: CDR1 MNHEY, CDR2 SVGAGI. The CDR3 DNA reads TGTGCCAGCAGTTACTCGAGGTCTGTGGCGGGTGAGCAGTTCTTC. Amino acids: CASSYSRSVAGEQFF.

The V gene is TRBV6-1, the J gene TRBJ2-7; D is perhaps TRBD1 (6 bases). Trimming pared 3 bases from V and 6 bases from J, leaving 21 bases between. The CDR3 is 16 amino acids. The germline V gene encodes CDR1 MNHNS and CDR2 SASEGT. The CDR3 here is CASSDTGNSPLGEQYF. CDR3 DNA sequence: TGTGCCAGCAGTGACACAGGGAACTCCCCGCTTGGCGAGCAGTACTTC.

This chain connects TRBV18 to TRBJ1-1, with D perhaps TRBD1 (5 bases). Germline values: CDR1 KGHSH, CDR2 LQKENI. The CDR3 is 15 amino acids. Trimming left V 5 bases short and J 0 bases short, with 13 bases between. The CDR3 loop is CASSATQVLNTEAFF. The CDR3 region has the DNA TGTGCCAGCTCAGCTACACAGGTCCTGAACACTGAAGCTTTCTTT.

The rearrangement links TRBV10-1 to TRBJ2-1; the match to TRBD2 covers 8 bases. V lost 4 bases to trimming and J lost 8 bases; unmatched junction nucleotides: 4. The germline CDR1 and CDR2 sequences are WNHNN and SYGVQD (reference sequence). The CDR3 loop spans 13 amino acids. This chain's CDR3 is CASSAGLADEQFF. The CDR3 DNA reads as TGCGCCAGCAGTGCCGGACTAGCCGATGAGCAGTTCTTC.

V is TRBV28 and J is TRBJ2-1, with 10 bases identical to TRBD2. The J segment lost 7 bases and the V segment lost 8 bases, leaving 11 bases of the junction unmatched. Germline CDR1 reads MDHEN; CDR2 reads SYDVKM. The CDR3 totals 15 residues. The CDR3 DNA follows: TGTGCCAGCGCAAGTCCGGCTAGCGGGAGTAATGAGCAGTTCTTC. Translation: CASASPASGSNEQFF.

The chain carries TRBV30 and TRBJ2-1; 9 bases are shared with TRBD2. CDR3 length equals 15 residues. V trimming: 4 bases; J trimming: 6 bases; junction bases outside the gene matches: 10. Per the germline V gene, CDR1 is GTSNPN and CDR2 is SVGIG (reference sequence). Here the CDR3 DNA reads TGTGCCTGGAACATTGGCGGGAGGGCCCTCAATGAGCAGTTCTTC. This gives the protein CAWNIGGRALNEQFF.

The chain couples TRBV5-1 to TRBJ2-7; maybe TRBD2 (5 bases). Per germline, CDR1 SGHRS and CDR2 YFSETQ. Trimming removed 3 bases from V and 0 bases from J, with 13 bases in between. CDR3 length: 15 residues. The CDR3 spells CASSSLGGSSYEQYF. In DNA form, the CDR3 reads TGCGCCAGCAGCTCCCTTGGAGGAAGCTCCTACGAGCAGTACTTC. The full variable domain, rest sourced from reference TRBV5-1 and TRBJ2-7, is KAGVTQTPRYLIKTRGQQVTLSCSPISGHRSVSWYQQTPGQGLQFLFEYFSETQRNKGNFPGRFSGRQFSNSRSEMNVSTLELGDSALYLCASSSLGGSSYEQYFGPGTRLTVT.

The chain carries TRBV9 and TRBJ1-2; 8 bases are a match to TRBD1. V was pared by 0 bases and J by 6 bases, with 4 bases of the junction left unmatched. This CDR3 has 14 residues. Germline V CDR1 and CDR2: SGDLS, YYNGEE. CDR3 sequence (DNA): TGTGCCAGCAGCGTAGGGGCAGGGGGCAATGGCTACACCTTC. It codes for CASSVGAGGNGYTF.

V is TRBV6-2 or TRBV6-3 and J is TRBJ2-2; D not certain. The CDR3 runs to 14 residues. In germline, CDR1 is MNHEY, CDR2 SVGEGT. V shed 6 bases and J shed 3 bases, with 11 bases lying between them. Here the CDR3 reads CASSFNADTGELFF. The CDR3 DNA reads as TGTGCCAGCAGCTTTAATGCGGACACCGGGGAGCTGTTTTTT.

The chain joins TRBV27 to TRBJ2-7, with D tentatively TRBD1 (6 bases). V was cut by 2 bases and J by 1 base, with 15 bases left in between. This CDR3 has 16 amino acids. CDR1 is MNHEY and CDR2 is SMNVEV in the germline V gene (reference sequence). CDR3 bases: TGTGCCAGCAGTTTAAGTTTCAGGGGAGCGTCCTACGAGCAGTACTTC. It is translated as CASSLSFRGASYEQYF.

The V and J genes are TRBV14 and TRBJ2-1; 7 nucleotides line up with TRBD1. CDR1 and CDR2 (germline): SGHDN, FVKESK. The J segment lost 6 bases and the V segment lost 0 bases, leaving 5 bases of the junction unmatched. The CDR3 has 15 amino acids. The chain's CDR3 is CASSQDEGAVNEQFF. The CDR3 DNA is TGTGCCAGCAGCCAAGATGAGGGGGCGGTCAATGAGCAGTTCTTC.